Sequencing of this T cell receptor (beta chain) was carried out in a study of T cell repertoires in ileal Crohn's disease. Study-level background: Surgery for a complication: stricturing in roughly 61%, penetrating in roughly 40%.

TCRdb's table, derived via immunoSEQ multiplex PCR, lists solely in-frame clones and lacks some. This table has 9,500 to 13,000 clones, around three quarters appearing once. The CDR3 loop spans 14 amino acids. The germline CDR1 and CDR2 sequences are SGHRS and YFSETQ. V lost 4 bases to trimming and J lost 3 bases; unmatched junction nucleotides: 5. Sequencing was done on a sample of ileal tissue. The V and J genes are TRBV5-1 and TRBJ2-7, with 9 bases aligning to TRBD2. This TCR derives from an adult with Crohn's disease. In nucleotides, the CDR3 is TGCGCCAGCAGCCTCAGCGGGGGGAGCTACGAGCAGTACTTC. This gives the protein CASSLSGGSYEQYF.